Below, one T cell receptor beta chain is given with its context. The data derive from a study of blood T cell repertoires in COVID-19. At the level of the study: Material from acute and convalescent COVID-19 was sourced from the United States, Italy and Spain. The analysed material was cDNA or gDNA that came from T cells, B-cell-depleted T cells, or PBMCs.

There are 15 residues in the CDR3. V lost 6 bases and J lost 4, with 16 bases in between. Per germline, CDR1 LGHNT and CDR2 FRNRAP. Original processing notes: Amplified reference gene primers provided the basis for estimating nucleated cell counts. Clones were sequenced by immunoSEQ multiplex PCR, and TCRdb holds only the in-frame ones, with some missing. V and J calls and clone size are as listed in that table; D and trimming were resolved from the DNA. The table lists 200,000 or so clones, around four fifths of them singletons. This receptor was taken from a human donor with acute or convalescent COVID-19. The donor label of this sample is uncertain. Sequenced input: peripheral blood. The V and J genes are TRBV12-5 and TRBJ1-5; tentative D call: TRBD1 (5 bases). The CDR3 region has the DNA TGTGCTAGTGGACCAAACACAGGCCCTAATCAGCCCCAGCATTTT. This encodes CASGPNTGPNQPQHF.